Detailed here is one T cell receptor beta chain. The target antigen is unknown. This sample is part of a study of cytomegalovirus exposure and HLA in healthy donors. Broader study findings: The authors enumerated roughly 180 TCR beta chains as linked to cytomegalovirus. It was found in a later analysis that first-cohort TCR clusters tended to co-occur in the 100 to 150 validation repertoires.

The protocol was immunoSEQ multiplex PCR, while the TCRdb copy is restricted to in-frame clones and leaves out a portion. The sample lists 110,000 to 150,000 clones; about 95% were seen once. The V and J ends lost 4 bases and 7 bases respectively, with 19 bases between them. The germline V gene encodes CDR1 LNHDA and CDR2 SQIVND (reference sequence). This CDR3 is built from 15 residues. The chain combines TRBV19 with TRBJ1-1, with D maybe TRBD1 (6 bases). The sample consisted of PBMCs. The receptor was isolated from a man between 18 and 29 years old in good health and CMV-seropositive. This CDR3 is CASSTGGRWKGEAFF. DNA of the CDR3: TGTGCCAGTAGTACTGGGGGCCGTTGGAAAGGTGAAGCTTTCTTT.